The TCR beta chain described here comes from a study of patients and donors after allogeneic stem cell transplantation. TCRdb passed the RT-PCR reads through MiXCR, listing each CDR3 protein once. Among approximately 200,000 distinct CDR3 sequences listed, about 40% were seen once. This TCR was recovered from a human donor who was either an allogeneic HSCT recipient or a stem cell or donor lymphocyte infusion donor (not recorded which). It is not recorded whose cells these are; they may come from a transplant donor. Sequences were obtained from blood, either unsorted or a sorted T cell fraction (not recorded which).

CDR3: CASSQVVLGATNYGYTF. The CDR3 region has the DNA TGCGCCAGCAGCCAAGTTGTCTTGGGGGCTACTAACTATGGCTACACCTTC. This chain connects TRBV4-3 to TRBJ1-2; a possible D gene is TRBD1 (6 bases). V was cut by 1 base and J by 0 bases, with 15 bases left in between. Germline V CDR1 and CDR2: LGHNA, YSLEER. The CDR3 covers 17 residues.